This T cell receptor beta chain was captured in a study of cytomegalovirus exposure and HLA in healthy donors. Study findings and constraints: There were some public TCRs occurring in many donors, but most TCR sequences were rare.

Germline CDR1 and CDR2: SEHNR and FQNEAQ (reference sequence). This CDR3 is 19 amino acids long. V was cut by 5 bases and J by 2 bases, with 26 bases left in between. Use of 60 Vbeta and 13 Jbeta primers characterized the PCR. The assay was immunoSEQ multiplex PCR, and TCRdb's table has in-frame clones only and misses some. Of 150,000 to 200,000 clones in the sample, about four fifths were seen once. This clone was counted once. Its antigen is as yet unknown. V is TRBV7-9 and J is TRBJ2-3; tentatively, D is TRBD2 (6 bases). The TCR originated in a woman aged 25 to 45 in good health and CMV-seropositive. The specimen was PBMCs. CDR3 in amino acids: CASSPPGRAGPEDTDTQYF. The CDR3, as DNA: TGTGCCAGCAGCCCCCCTGGTCGGGCGGGACCGGAGGACACAGATACGCAGTATTTT.